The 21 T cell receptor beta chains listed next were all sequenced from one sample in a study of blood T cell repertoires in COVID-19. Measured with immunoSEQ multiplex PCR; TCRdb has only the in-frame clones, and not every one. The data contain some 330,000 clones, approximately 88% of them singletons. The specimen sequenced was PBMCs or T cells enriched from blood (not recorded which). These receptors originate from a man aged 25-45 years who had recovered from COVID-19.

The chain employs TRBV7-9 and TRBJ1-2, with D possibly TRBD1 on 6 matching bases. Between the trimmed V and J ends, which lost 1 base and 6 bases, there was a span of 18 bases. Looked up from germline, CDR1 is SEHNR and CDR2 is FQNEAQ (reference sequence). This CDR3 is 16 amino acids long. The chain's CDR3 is CASSLVIGGGLDGYTF. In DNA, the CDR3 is TGTGCCAGCAGCTTAGTTATTGGCGGGGGGCTTGATGGCTACACCTTC.

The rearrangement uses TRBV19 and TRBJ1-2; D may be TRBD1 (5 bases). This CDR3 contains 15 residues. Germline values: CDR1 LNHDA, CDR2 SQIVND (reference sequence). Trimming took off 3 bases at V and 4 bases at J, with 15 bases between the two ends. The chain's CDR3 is CASSMGNRRGYGYTF. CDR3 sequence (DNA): TGTGCCAGTAGTATGGGGAACAGGAGGGGCTATGGCTACACCTTC.

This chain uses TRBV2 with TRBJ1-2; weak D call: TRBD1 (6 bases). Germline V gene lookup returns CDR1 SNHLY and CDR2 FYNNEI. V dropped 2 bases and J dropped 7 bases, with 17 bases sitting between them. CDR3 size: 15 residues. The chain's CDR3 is CASSELGGARGGYTF. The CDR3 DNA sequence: TGTGCCAGCAGTGAACTCGGGGGGGCGAGGGGTGGCTACACCTTC.

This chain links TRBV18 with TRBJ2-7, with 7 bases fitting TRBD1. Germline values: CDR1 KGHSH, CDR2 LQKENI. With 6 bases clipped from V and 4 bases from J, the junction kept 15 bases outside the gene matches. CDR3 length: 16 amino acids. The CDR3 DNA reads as TGTGCCAGCTCGGACGTGAAACAGGGGCTCTGGTACGAGCAGTACTTC. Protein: CASSDVKQGLWYEQYF.

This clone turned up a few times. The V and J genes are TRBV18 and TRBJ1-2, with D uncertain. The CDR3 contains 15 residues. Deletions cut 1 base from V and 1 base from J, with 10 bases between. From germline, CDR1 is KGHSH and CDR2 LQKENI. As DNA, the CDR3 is TGTGCCAGCTCACCACGAGGGCAGAGTAACTATGGCTACACCTTC. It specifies CASSPRGQSNYGYTF. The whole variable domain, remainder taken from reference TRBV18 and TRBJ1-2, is NAGVMQNPRHLVRRRGQEARLRCSPMKGHSHVYWYRQLPEEGLKFMVYLQKENIIDESGMPKERFSAEFPKEGPSILRIQQVVRGDSAAYFCASSPRGQSNYGYTFGSGTRLTVV.

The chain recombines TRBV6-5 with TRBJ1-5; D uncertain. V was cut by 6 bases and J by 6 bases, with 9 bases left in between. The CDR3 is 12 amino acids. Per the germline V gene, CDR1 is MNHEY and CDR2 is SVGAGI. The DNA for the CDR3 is TGTGCCAGCAGCCCCCCGCGTCAGCCCCAGCATTTT. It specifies CASSPPRQPQHF.

The DNA of the CDR3 is TGTGCCAGCGGGAGGACCGAGCACGCTGAAGCTTTCTTT. Its translation is CASGRTEHAEAFF. The V call is TRBV2, the J call TRBJ1-1; no clear D. V shed 8 bases and J shed 6 bases, with 16 bases lying between them. CDR1 is SNHLY, CDR2 FYNNEI, per germline. CDR3 length: 13 residues.

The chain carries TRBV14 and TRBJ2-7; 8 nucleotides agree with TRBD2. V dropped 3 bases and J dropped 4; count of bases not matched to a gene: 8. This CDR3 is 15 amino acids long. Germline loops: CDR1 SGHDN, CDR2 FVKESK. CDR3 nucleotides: TGTGCCAGCAGCCACCCCGGGGGGGGCTGGTACGAGCAGTACTTC. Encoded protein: CASSHPGGGWYEQYF.

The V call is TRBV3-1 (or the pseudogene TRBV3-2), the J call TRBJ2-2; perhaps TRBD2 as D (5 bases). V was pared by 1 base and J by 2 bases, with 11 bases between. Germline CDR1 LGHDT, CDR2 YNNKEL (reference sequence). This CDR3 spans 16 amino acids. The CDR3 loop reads CASSQGGARNTGELFF. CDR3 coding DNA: TGTGCCAGCAGCCAAGGGGGAGCCCGCAACACCGGGGAGCTGTTTTTT.

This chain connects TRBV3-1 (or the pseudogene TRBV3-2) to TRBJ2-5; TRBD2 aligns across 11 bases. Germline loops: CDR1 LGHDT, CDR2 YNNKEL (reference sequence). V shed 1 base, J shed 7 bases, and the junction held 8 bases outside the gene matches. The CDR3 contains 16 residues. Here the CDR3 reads CASSQVTSGAAGTQYF. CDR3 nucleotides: TGTGCCAGCAGCCAAGTGACTAGCGGGGCCGCGGGGACCCAGTACTTC.

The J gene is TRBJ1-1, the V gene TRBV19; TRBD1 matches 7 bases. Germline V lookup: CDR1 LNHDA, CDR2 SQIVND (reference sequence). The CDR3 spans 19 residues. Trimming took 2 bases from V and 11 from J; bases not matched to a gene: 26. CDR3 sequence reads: CASSILPGQYRSRTLRAFF. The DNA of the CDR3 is TGTGCCAGTAGTATATTACCGGGACAGTACAGATCACGAACACTACGGGCTTTCTTT.

CDR3 amino acids: CTSSQATLGLAGGNKGTQYF. Written as DNA, the CDR3 is TGCACCAGCAGCCAGGCTACCTTGGGACTAGCGGGGGGGAATAAGGGGACCCAGTACTTC. This sequence joins TRBV1 and TRBJ2-5; the table's TRBD2 call for D was not verified on the DNA. TRBV1 has pseudogene status. The CDR3 contains 20 residues.

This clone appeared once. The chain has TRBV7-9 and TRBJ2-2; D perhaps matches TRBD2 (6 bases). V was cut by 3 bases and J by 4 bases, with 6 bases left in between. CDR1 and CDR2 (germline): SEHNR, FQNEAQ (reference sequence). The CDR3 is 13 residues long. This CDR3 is CASSLGGTGELFF. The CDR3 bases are TGTGCCAGCAGCTTGGGAGGCACCGGGGAGCTGTTTTTT.

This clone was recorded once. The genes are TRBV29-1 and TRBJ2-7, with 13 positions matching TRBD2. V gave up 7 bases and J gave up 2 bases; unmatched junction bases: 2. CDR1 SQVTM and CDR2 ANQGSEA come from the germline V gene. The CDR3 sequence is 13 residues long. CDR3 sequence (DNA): TGCAGCGGGACTAGCGGGGGACCCTACGAGCAGTACTTC. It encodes CSGTSGGPYEQYF.

The chain's CDR3 is CASSDLLAGASGETQYF. In nucleotides, the CDR3 is TGTGCCAGCAGCGATCTCTTGGCGGGGGCGTCCGGGGAGACCCAGTACTTC. The chain links TRBV9 to TRBJ2-5; perhaps TRBD2 as D (7 bases). This CDR3 contains 17 residues. V was trimmed by 3 bases and J by 5 bases, leaving 23 bases between them. Germline V CDR1 and CDR2: SGDLS, YYNGEE.

CDR3 nucleotides: TGCGCCAGCAGCGCACCAGGGGGCCGAGTAGGTACTGAAGCTTTCTTT. Translated, it gives CASSAPGGRVGTEAFF. V usage is TRBV5-1 and J usage is TRBJ1-1; 8 bases fit TRBD1. This CDR3 comprises 16 residues. V was clipped by 4 bases and J by 5 bases; unmatched bases: 13. Germline CDR1 reads SGHRS; CDR2 reads YFSETQ.

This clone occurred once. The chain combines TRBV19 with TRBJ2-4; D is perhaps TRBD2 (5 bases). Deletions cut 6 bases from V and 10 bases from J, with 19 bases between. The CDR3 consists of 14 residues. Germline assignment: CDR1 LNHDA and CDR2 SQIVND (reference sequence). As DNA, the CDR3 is TGTGCCAGTAGCAATCGTGGAGGAGAGGGAATTCAGTACTTC. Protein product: CASSNRGGEGIQYF.

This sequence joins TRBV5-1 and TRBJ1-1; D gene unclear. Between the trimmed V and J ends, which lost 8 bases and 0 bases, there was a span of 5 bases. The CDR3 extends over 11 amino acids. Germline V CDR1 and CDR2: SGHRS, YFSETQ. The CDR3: CASQMNTEAFF. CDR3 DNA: TGCGCCAGTCAGATGAACACTGAAGCTTTCTTT.

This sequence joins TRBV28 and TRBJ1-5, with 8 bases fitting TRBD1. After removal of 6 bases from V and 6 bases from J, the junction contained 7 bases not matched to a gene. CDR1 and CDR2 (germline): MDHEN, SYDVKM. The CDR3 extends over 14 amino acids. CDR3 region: CASSPDRVIQPQHF. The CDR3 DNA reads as TGTGCCAGCAGCCCGGACAGGGTGATTCAGCCCCAGCATTTT.

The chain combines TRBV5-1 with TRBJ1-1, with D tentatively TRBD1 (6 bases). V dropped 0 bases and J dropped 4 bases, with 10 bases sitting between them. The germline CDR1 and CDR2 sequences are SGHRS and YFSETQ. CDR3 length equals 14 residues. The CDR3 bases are TGCGCCAGCAGCTTGGTGGGAGGGGGCACTGAAGCTTTCTTT. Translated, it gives CASSLVGGGTEAFF. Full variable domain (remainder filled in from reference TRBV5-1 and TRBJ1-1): KAGVTQTPRYLIKTRGQQVTLSCSPISGHRSVSWYQQTPGQGLQFLFEYFSETQRNKGNFPGRFSGRQFSNSRSEMNVSTLELGDSALYLCASSLVGGGTEAFFGQGTRLTVV.

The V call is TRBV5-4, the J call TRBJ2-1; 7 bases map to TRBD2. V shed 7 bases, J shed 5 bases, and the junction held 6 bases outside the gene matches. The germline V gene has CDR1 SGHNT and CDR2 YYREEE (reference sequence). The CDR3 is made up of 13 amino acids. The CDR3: CASSQGGNNEQFF. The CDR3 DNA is TGTGCCAGCTCGCAGGGAGGGAACAATGAGCAGTTCTTC.